Listed below are T cell receptor beta chains from one sample, sequenced in a study of low-dose radiotherapy and immunotherapy resistance in tumors. TCRdb fed the reads into MiXCR, producing one record per CDR3 protein. Among some 52,000 distinct CDR3 sequences listed, approximately 35% were seen once. Sequenced here: PBMCs, sampled after low-dose radiotherapy plus immunotherapy. The origin of the receptors is a male donor with rectosigmoid adenocarcinoma. Both conserved end residues are part of each CDR3. A D gene is named only where the DNA matches it firmly. Clone size is not always given. Where it is, it says once, few, many or a class for expanded clones.

abundance: many; d_gene: TRBD1; j_gene: TRBJ1-5; len: 15; v_gene: TRBV11-2; CDR3nt: TGTGCCAGCAGCTTAGATCCCAGGGGGTATCAGCCCCAGCATTTT; CDR3aa: CASSLDPRGYQPQHF
abundance: medium-sized; d_gene: -; j_gene: TRBJ2-1; len: 14; v_gene: TRBV6-2/TRBV6-3; CDR3nt: TGTGCCAGCAGTACGAGGAGGGGTCGCAATGAGCAGTTCTTC; CDR3aa: CASSTRRGRNEQFF
abundance: many; d_gene: -; j_gene: TRBJ2-3; len: 14; v_gene: TRBV29-1; CDR3nt: TGCAGCGGTAACGAGGACACTAGCACAGATACGCAGTATTTT; CDR3aa: CSGNEDTSTDTQYF
abundance: many; d_gene: TRBD1; j_gene: TRBJ1-2; len: 12; v_gene: TRBV6-2/TRBV6-3; CDR3nt: TGTGCCAGCGGTAACAGGGGGTATGGCTACACCTTC; CDR3aa: CASGNRGYGYTF
abundance: many; d_gene: TRBD1; j_gene: TRBJ1-5; len: 17; v_gene: TRBV3-1; CDR3nt: TGTGCCAGCAGCCAAAGGGACAGGGCTAGATCAAATCAGCCCCAGCATTTT; CDR3aa: CASSQRDRARSNQPQHF
abundance: -; d_gene: TRBD1; j_gene: TRBJ2-7; len: 16; v_gene: TRBV2; CDR3nt: TGTGCCAGCAGAGCCGGGACAGGGGGGAGCTCCTACGAGCAGTACTTC; CDR3aa: CASRAGTGGSSYEQYF
abundance: many; d_gene: -; j_gene: TRBJ2-1; len: 14; v_gene: TRBV7-3; CDR3nt: TGTGCCAGCAGCGCTTCCCCCGAATACAATGAGCAGTTCTTC; CDR3aa: CASSASPEYNEQFF
abundance: many; d_gene: TRBD2; j_gene: TRBJ2-2; len: 19; v_gene: TRBV7-9; CDR3nt: TGTGCCAGCAGCTTGGGACTAGCGAAACACCAAGGGGGCACCGGGGAGCTGTTTTTT; CDR3aa: CASSLGLAKHQGGTGELFF
abundance: few; d_gene: -; j_gene: TRBJ1-4; len: 12; v_gene: TRBV2; CDR3nt: TGTGCCAGCAGGGGGGAAGGTGAAAAACTGTTTTTT; CDR3aa: CASRGEGEKLFF
abundance: many; d_gene: -; j_gene: TRBJ2-1; len: 16; v_gene: TRBV2; CDR3nt: TGTGCCAGCAGTGCTGGGAACCCCACTCTCACAAATGAGCAGTTCTTC; CDR3aa: CASSAGNPTLTNEQFF
abundance: many; d_gene: TRBD2; j_gene: TRBJ2-7; len: 15; v_gene: TRBV19; CDR3nt: TGTGCCAGTAGTATTGGTCTGGGACTAGAGGTCGAGCAGTACTTC; CDR3aa: CASSIGLGLEVEQYF
abundance: many; d_gene: -; j_gene: TRBJ2-3; len: 13; v_gene: TRBV10-3; CDR3nt: TGTGCCATCAGTGAGTTGTCACAGGATACGCAGTATTTT; CDR3aa: CAISELSQDTQYF
abundance: many; d_gene: TRBD2; j_gene: TRBJ2-7; len: 15; v_gene: TRBV20-1; CDR3nt: TGCAGTGCGAAAGCTCTAGCGGGGGGGTCCTACGAGCAGTACTTC; CDR3aa: CSAKALAGGSYEQYF
abundance: many; d_gene: -; j_gene: TRBJ2-7; len: 13; v_gene: TRBV6-2/TRBV6-3; CDR3nt: TGTGCCAGCAGTTACTCGAACGGGGACGAGCAGTACTTC; CDR3aa: CASSYSNGDEQYF
abundance: medium-sized; d_gene: TRBD1; j_gene: TRBJ2-2; len: 17; v_gene: TRBV24-1; CDR3nt: TGTGCCACCGGAACGCCGGATCGAGGGGGCTATTCCGGGGAGCTGTTTTTT; CDR3aa: CATGTPDRGGYSGELFF
abundance: many; d_gene: -; j_gene: TRBJ2-7; len: 15; v_gene: TRBV21-1; CDR3nt: TGTGCCAGCAGCAAAGAATGGAACGGAGACTACGAGCAGTACTTC; CDR3aa: CASSKEWNGDYEQYF
abundance: -; d_gene: TRBD1; j_gene: TRBJ2-2; len: 15; v_gene: TRBV5-4; CDR3nt: TGTGCCAGCAGCTTGGGGACAGGGAGGACCGGGGAGCTGTTTTTT; CDR3aa: CASSLGTGRTGELFF